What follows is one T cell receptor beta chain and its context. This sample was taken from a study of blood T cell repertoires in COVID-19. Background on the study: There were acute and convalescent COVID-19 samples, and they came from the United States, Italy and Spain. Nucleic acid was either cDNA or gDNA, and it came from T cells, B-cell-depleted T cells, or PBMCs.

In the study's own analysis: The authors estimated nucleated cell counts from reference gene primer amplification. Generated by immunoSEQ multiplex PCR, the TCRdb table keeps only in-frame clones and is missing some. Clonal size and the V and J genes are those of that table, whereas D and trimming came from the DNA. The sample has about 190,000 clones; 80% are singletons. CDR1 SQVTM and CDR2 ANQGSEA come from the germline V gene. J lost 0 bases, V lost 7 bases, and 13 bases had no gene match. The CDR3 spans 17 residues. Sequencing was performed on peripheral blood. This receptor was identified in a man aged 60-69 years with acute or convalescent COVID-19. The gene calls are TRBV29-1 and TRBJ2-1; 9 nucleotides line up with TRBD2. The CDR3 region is CSGGVGLAGSSYNEQFF. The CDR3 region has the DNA TGCAGCGGAGGGGTGGGTCTAGCGGGATCCTCCTACAATGAGCAGTTCTTC.